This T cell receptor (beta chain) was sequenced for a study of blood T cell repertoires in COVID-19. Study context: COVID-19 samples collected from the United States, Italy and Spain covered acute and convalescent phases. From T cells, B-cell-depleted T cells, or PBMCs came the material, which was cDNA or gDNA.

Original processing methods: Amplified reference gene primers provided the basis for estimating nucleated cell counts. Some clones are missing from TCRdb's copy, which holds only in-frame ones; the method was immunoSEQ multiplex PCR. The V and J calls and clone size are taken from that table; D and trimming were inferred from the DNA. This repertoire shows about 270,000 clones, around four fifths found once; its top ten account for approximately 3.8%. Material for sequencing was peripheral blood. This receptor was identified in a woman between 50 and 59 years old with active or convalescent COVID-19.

The CDR3 region is CASSLEQGEAFF. The CDR3 bases are TGTGCCAGCAGTTTAGAACAGGGGGAAGCTTTCTTT. The chain recombines TRBV28 with TRBJ1-1, with TRBD1 matching over 7 bases. V shed 2 bases and J 8 bases; nucleotides not matched to a gene: 2. The CDR3 is 12 residues long. Germline CDR1 is MDHEN and CDR2 is SYDVKM.